The rows below give T cell receptor beta chains drawn from one sample of a study of shared clonotypes between healthy human individuals. Sequenced by immunoSEQ multiplex PCR; TCRdb stores in-frame clones only, minus some. The sample has roughly 2.5 million clones; roughly nine tenths are singletons. What was sequenced was naive CD4+ T cells sorted from blood. These receptors were taken from a man younger than 30 in good health. CDR3s include the opening cysteine and the closing phenylalanine or tryptophan. The D gene is left open where the match is weak. Size values are once, few and many counts, or a class for expanded clones, and some rows have none.

d_gene,abundance,j_gene,v_gene,CDR3nt,CDR3aa
-,-,TRBJ2-2,TRBV6-4,TGTGCCAGCAGTGAAGTTCCCGGGGAGCTGTTTTTT,CASSEVPGELFF
-,-,TRBJ2-1,TRBV4-2,TGTGCCAGCAGCCACGGTGAAAGGAGGGAGCAGTTCTTC,CASSHGERREQFF
TRBD2,-,TRBJ2-5,TRBV2,TGTGCCAGCAGGCGGGAGACCCAAGAGACCCAGTACTTC,CASRRETQETQYF
-,-,TRBJ1-5,TRBV11-2,TGTGCCAGCAGCTCGCGCCGACCTGCGCCTAATCAGCCCCAGCATTTT,CASSSRRPAPNQPQHF
-,-,TRBJ2-5,TRBV7-8,TGTGCCAGCAGCTTAGCCGGGCTCCTTCGGGAGACCCAGTACTTC,CASSLAGLLRETQYF
-,-,TRBJ1-1,TRBV2,TGTGCCAGCGCCGGGGAAAGGAACACTGAAGCTTTCTTT,CASAGERNTEAFF
TRBD2,-,TRBJ2-1,TRBV2,TGTGCCAGCAGTGGTAATAGCGGGAGCAATGAGCAGTTCTTC,CASSGNSGSNEQFF
-,-,TRBJ2-1,TRBV5-1,TGCGCCAGCAGCTTGGCCGAAACTTACAATGAGCAGTTCTTC,CASSLAETYNEQFF
TRBD1,once,TRBJ1-1,TRBV10-3,TGTGCCATCAGCCTGGGACAGGCGGGTACTGAAGCTTTCTTT,CAISLGQAGTEAFF
-,once,TRBJ1-2,TRBV10-3,TGTGCCATCAGCGGGACCGGGACAAGCAGTGGCTACACCTTC,CAISGTGTSSGYTF
-,-,TRBJ2-1,TRBV20-1,TGCAGTGCCCTCAACATCAATGAGCAGTTCTTC,CSALNINEQFF
TRBD1,-,TRBJ1-3,TRBV29-1,TGCAGCGTTGAAGACTGGACAGGGCCTGGAAACACCATATATTTT,CSVEDWTGPGNTIYF
-,once,TRBJ1-2,TRBV7-8,TGTGCCAGCAGCTTCCGGGACAAAGCCAACTATGGCTACACCTTC,CASSFRDKANYGYTF
TRBD1,few,TRBJ1-2,TRBV7-2,TGTGCCAGCAGCCTAACGGGACAGGGGAACTATGGCTACACCTTC,CASSLTGQGNYGYTF
-,-,TRBJ1-4,TRBV7-9,TGTGCCAGCAGCTTGGTCAGGGGCGCGAATGAAAAACTGTTTTTT,CASSLVRGANEKLFF
-,-,TRBJ1-3,TRBV13,TGTGCCAGCAGCCAAGGGGGGGTAGCTGGAAACACCATATATTTT,CASSQGGVAGNTIYF
-,-,TRBJ2-5,TRBV29-1,TGCAGCGTTGAAGCAGGGAGCGAGACCCAGTACTTC,CSVEAGSETQYF